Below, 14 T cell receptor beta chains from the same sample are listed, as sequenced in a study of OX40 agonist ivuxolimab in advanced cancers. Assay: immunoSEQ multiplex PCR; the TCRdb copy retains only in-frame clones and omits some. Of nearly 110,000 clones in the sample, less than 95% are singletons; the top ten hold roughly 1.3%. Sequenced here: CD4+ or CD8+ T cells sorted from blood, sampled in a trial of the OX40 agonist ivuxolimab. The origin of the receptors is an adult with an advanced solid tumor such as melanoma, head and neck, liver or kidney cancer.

CDR3 protein: CASTQGAAGTQYF. The CDR3 DNA follows: TGTGCCAGCACCCAGGGAGCGGCCGGGACCCAGTACTTC. The chain combines TRBV5-4 with TRBJ2-5, with D perhaps given as TRBD1 or TRBD2 (5 bases each). The CDR3 is 13 amino acids. Trimming removed 6 bases from V and 7 bases from J, with 16 bases in between. Germline CDR1 SGHNT, CDR2 YYREEE (reference sequence).

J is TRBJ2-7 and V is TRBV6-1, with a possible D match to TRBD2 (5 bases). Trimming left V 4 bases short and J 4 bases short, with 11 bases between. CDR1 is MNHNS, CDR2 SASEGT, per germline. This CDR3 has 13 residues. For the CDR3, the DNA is TGTGCCAGCAGTGCCAGTGGGAGATACGAGCAGTACTTC. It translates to CASSASGRYEQYF.

The CDR3 sequence: CSVAAGAGETQYF. As DNA, the CDR3 is TGCAGCGTTGCCGCGGGCGCGGGGGAGACCCAGTACTTC. The chain joins TRBV29-1 to TRBJ2-5; weak D call: TRBD2 (6 bases). Germline CDR1 SQVTM, CDR2 ANQGSEA. There are 13 residues in the CDR3. The V end lost 4 bases, the J end lost 5 bases, and 14 bases lay between the germline ends. Using reference TRBV29-1 and TRBJ2-5 for the parts outside the CDR3, the full variable domain is SAVISQKPSRDICQRGTSLTIQCQVDSQVTMMFWYRQQPGQSLTLIATANQGSEATYESGFVIDKFPISRPNLTFSTLTVSNMSPEDSSIYLCSVAAGAGETQYFGPGTRLLVL.

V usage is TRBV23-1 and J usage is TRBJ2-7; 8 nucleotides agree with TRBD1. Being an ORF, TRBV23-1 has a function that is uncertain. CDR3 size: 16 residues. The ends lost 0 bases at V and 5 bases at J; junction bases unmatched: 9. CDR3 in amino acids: CASSQSWQGAIDEQYF. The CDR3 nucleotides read TGCGCCAGCAGTCAATCGTGGCAGGGGGCAATCGACGAGCAGTACTTC.

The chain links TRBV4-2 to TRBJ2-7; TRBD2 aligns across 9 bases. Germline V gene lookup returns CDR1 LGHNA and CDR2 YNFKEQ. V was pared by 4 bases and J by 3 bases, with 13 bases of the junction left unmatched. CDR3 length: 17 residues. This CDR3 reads CASSPTTSGSVDYEQYF. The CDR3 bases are TGTGCCAGCAGCCCAACTACTAGCGGGTCAGTGGACTACGAGCAGTACTTC.

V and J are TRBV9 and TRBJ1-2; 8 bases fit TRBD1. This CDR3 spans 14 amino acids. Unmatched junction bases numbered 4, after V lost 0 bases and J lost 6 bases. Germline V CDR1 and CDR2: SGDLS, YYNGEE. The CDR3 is CASSVERQGHGYTF. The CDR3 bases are TGTGCCAGCAGCGTAGAACGACAGGGGCATGGCTACACCTTC.

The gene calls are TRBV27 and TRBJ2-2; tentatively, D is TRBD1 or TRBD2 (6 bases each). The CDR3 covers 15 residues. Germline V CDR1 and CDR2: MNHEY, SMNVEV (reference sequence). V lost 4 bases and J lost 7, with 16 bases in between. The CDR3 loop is CASSYEGGSGGELFF. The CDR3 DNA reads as TGTGCCAGCAGTTATGAGGGGGGCTCGGGCGGGGAGCTGTTTTTT.

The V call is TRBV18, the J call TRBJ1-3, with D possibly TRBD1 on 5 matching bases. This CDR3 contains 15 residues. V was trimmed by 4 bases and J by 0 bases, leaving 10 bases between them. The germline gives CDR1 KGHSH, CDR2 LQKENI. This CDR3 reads CASSRGRPSGNTIYF. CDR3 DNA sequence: TGTGCCAGCTCACGGGGCAGGCCCTCTGGAAACACCATATATTTT.

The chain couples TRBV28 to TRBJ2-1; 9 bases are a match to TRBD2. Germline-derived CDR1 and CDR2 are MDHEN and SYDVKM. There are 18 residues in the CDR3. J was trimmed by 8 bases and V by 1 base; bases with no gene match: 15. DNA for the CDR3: TGTGCCAGCAGTTTATTCTCCGCTGGGACTAGCTTTAGGTATGAGCAGTTCTTC. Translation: CASSLFSAGTSFRYEQFF.

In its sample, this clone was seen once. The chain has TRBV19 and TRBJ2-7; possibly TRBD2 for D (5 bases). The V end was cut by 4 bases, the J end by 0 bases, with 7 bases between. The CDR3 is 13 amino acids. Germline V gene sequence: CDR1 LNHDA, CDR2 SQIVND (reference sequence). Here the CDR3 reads CASSTEVSYEQYF. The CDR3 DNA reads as TGTGCCAGTAGTACGGAGGTCTCCTACGAGCAGTACTTC.

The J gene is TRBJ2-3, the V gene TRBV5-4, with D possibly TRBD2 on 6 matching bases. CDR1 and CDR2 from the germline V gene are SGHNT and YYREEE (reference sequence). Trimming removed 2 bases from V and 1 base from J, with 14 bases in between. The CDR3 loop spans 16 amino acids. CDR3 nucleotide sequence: TGTGCCAGCAGCTTCCCCGGGGAGGCGCGCACAGATACGCAGTATTTT. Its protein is CASSFPGEARTDTQYF. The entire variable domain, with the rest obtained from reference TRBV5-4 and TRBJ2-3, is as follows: ETGVTQSPTHLIKTRGQQVTLRCSSQSGHNTVSWYQQALGQGPQFIFQYYREEENGRGNFPPRFSGLQFPNYSSELNVNALELDDSALYLCASSFPGEARTDTQYFGPGTRLTVL.

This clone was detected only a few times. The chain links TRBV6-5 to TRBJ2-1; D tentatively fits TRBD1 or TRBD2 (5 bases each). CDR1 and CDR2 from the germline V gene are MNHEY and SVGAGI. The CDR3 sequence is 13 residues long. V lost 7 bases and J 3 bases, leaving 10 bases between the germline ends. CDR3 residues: CASTGTFYNEQFF. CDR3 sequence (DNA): TGTGCCAGCACTGGGACGTTCTACAATGAGCAGTTCTTC.

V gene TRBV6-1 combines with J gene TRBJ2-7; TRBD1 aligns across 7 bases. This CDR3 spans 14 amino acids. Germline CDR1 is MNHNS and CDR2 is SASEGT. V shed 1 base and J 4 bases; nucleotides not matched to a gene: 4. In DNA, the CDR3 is TGTGCCAGCAGTGAAGACAGGGGAGTTTACGAGCAGTACTTC. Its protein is CASSEDRGVYEQYF.

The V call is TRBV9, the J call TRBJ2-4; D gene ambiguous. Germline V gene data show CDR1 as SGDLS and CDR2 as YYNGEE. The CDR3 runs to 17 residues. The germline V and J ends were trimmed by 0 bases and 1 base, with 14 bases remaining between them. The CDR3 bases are TGTGCCAGCAGCGTAGAAAAGGGCGAGAGGGCCAAAAACATTCAGTACTTC. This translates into CASSVEKGERAKNIQYF.